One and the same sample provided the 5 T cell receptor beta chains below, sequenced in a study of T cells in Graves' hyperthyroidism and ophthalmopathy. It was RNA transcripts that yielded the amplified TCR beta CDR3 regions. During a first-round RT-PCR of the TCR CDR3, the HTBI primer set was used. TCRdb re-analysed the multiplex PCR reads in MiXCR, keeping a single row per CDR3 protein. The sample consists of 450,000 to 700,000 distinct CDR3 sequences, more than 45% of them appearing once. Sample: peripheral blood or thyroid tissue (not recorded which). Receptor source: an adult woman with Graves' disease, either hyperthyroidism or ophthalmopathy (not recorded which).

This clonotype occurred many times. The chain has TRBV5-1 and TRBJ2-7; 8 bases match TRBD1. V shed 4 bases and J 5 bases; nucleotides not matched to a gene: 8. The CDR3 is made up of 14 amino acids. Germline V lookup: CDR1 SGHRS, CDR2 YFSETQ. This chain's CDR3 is CASSVNRGSDEQYF. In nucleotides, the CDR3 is TGCGCCAGCAGCGTAAACAGGGGGTCGGACGAGCAGTACTTC.

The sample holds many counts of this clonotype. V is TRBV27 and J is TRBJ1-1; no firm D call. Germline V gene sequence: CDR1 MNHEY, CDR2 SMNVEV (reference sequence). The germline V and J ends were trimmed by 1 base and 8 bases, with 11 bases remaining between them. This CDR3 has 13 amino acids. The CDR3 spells CASSLLRVGEAFF. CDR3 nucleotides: TGTGCCAGCAGTTTATTAAGGGTTGGCGAAGCTTTCTTT.

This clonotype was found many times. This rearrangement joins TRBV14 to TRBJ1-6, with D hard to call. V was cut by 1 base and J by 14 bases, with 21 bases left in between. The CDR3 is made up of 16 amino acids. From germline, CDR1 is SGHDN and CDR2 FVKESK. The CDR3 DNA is TGTGCCAGCAGCCAAGCTACAGCGAAAGATGGTTCGACCCTCCACTTT. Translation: CASSQATAKDGSTLHF.

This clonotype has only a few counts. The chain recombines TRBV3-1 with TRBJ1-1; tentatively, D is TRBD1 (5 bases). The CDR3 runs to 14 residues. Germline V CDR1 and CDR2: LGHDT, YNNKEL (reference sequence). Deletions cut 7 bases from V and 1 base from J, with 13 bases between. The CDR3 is CASTLQVGNTEAFF. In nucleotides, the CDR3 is TGTGCCAGCACCCTACAGGTGGGGAACACTGAAGCTTTCTTT.

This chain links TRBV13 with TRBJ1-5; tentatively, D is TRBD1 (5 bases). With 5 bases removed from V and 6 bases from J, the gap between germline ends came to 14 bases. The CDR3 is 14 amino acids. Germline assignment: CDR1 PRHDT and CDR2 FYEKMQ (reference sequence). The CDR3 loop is CASSPGRAPQPQHF. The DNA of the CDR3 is TGTGCCAGCAGCCCTGGCAGGGCCCCTCAGCCCCAGCATTTT.